The clone carrying this T cell receptor beta chain was counted a few times. What it binds is not known. The sample comes from a study of blood T cells in healthy people across ages. Deletions cut 5 bases from V and 0 bases from J, with 10 bases between. CDR3 length: 15 residues. Germline V lookup: CDR1 SGHTA, CDR2 FQGNSA. It was with a sample-barcoded 5' primer and a J-beta primer mix that a second PCR of about 6 to 11 cycles was run. One entry per CDR3 protein, called by TCRdb with MiXCR from the 5' RACE reads. Here the sample spans 1,500,000 or so distinct CDR3 sequences, roughly 43% being singletons. Study findings and constraints: Strong correlation was found linking TCR beta diversity to naive T cell percentage.

V and J are TRBV7-2 and TRBJ1-4; D gene unclear. Sequenced: blood. This receptor was identified in a young woman in good health. The CDR3 bases are TGTGCCAGCAGCCCACAACAGTCAACTAATGAAAAACTGTTTTTT. As protein: CASSPQQSTNEKLFF. Full variable domain (outside the CDR3, taken from reference TRBV7-2 and TRBJ1-4): GAGVSQSPSNKVTEKGKDVELRCDPISGHTALYWYRQSLGQGLEFLIYFQGNSAPDKSGLPSDRFSAERTGGSVSTLTIQRTQQEDSAVYLCASSPQQSTNEKLFFGSGTQLSVL.